Presented here are 13 T cell receptor beta chains from one specimen sequenced in a study of blood T cell repertoires in COVID-19. Clones were sequenced by immunoSEQ multiplex PCR, and TCRdb holds only the in-frame ones, with some missing. This table holds about 71,000 clones, roughly 82% found once. Sample: peripheral blood. These receptors were obtained from a woman aged 80 or over with acute or convalescent COVID-19.

The V gene is TRBV2, the J gene TRBJ2-2, with 7 bases matching TRBD2. V lost 7 bases, J lost 2 bases, and 7 bases stayed unmatched. Germline V gene lookup returns CDR1 SNHLY and CDR2 FYNNEI. CDR3 length: 15 amino acids. CDR3 residues: CASIGLADNTGELFF. CDR3 coding DNA: TGTGCCAGCATTGGGCTAGCGGATAACACCGGGGAGCTGTTTTTT.

The V and J genes are TRBV7-3 and TRBJ2-3; 9 nucleotides agree with TRBD1. The CDR3 is made up of 14 amino acids. With V trimmed by 5 bases and J by 4 bases, 4 bases remained unmatched. The germline CDR1 and CDR2 sequences are SGHTA and FQGTGA. In DNA form, the CDR3 reads TGTGCCAGCAGCCCGACAGGGGGGGCAGATACGCAGTATTTT. Amino acid sequence: CASSPTGGADTQYF. Drawing the rest from reference TRBV7-3 and TRBJ2-3, the complete variable domain is GAGVSQTPSNKVTEKGKYVELRCDPISGHTALYWYRQSLGQGPEFLIYFQGTGAADDSGLPNDRFFAVRPEGSVSTLKIQRTERGDSAVYLCASSPTGGADTQYFGPGTRLTVL.

This clone was observed a few times. The chain has TRBV27 and TRBJ2-2; TRBD2 aligns across 9 bases. From germline, CDR1 is MNHEY and CDR2 SMNVEV (reference sequence). With V trimmed by 6 bases and J by 4 bases, 6 bases remained unmatched. This CDR3 region has 15 residues. The CDR3 nucleotides are TGTGCCAGCAGGAATAGCGGGAGTTTCACCGGGGAGCTGTTTTTT. It encodes CASRNSGSFTGELFF.

The V call is TRBV30, the J call TRBJ1-1; D remains unclear. Germline CDR1 reads GTSNPN; CDR2 reads SVGIG (reference sequence). V was cut by 7 bases and J by 2 bases, with 20 bases left in between. This CDR3 comprises 15 residues. CDR3 nucleotide sequence: TGTGCCTTCCTTCGCGGGCAGCAACTTAACACTGAAGCTTTCTTT. Its translation: CAFLRGQQLNTEAFF.

CDR3 amino acids: CASRIGETQYF. As DNA, the CDR3 is TGTGCCAGCAGAATCGGTGAGACCCAGTACTTC. The genes are TRBV11-2 and TRBJ2-5; no firm D call. CDR3 length equals 11 residues. Germline V lookup: CDR1 SGHAT, CDR2 FQNNGV. Trimming removed 6 bases at V and 5 bases at J, with 7 bases between.

The chain has TRBV18 and TRBJ2-7; 13 bases align to TRBD2. The CDR3 runs 15 residues. V shed 5 bases and J 2 bases; nucleotides not matched to a gene: 3. Germline CDR1 KGHSH, CDR2 LQKENI. The CDR3 bases are TGTGCCAGCTCAGCCGGACTAGCGGGAGCCTACGAGCAGTACTTC. As protein: CASSAGLAGAYEQYF.

J is TRBJ1-4 and V is TRBV4-3, with TRBD1 as a possible D gene (5 bases). Germline V CDR1 and CDR2: LGHNA, YSLEER. The CDR3 loop spans 17 amino acids. V was cut by 1 base and J by 0 bases, with 12 bases left in between. The CDR3 spells CASSQARQLTTNEKLFF. Written as DNA, the CDR3 is TGCGCCAGCAGCCAAGCGAGACAGCTAACAACTAATGAAAAACTGTTTTTT.

This sequence joins TRBV19 and TRBJ1-6; perhaps TRBD1 as D (5 bases). Per germline, CDR1 LNHDA and CDR2 SQIVND (reference sequence). Trimming cost V 11 bases and J 10 bases, with 6 bases left between them. CDR3 length: 9 residues. This CDR3 is CAAGSPLHF. The CDR3 nucleotides read TGTGCCGCAGGGTCACCCCTCCACTTT.

J is TRBJ2-1 and V is TRBV6-1; 16 positions match TRBD2. CDR1 MNHNS and CDR2 SASEGT come from the germline V gene. J was trimmed by 9 bases and V by 4 bases; bases with no gene match: 9. CDR3 size: 17 residues. This CDR3 is CASSAGLAGGPGGEQFF. The DNA of the CDR3 is TGTGCCAGCAGTGCGGGACTAGCGGGAGGGCCAGGGGGTGAGCAGTTCTTC.

The chain employs TRBV19 and TRBJ2-1; 8 bases line up with TRBD2. The germline V gene has CDR1 LNHDA and CDR2 SQIVND (reference sequence). The junction had 12 bases not matched to a gene; V was cut back by 3 bases and J by 5 bases. CDR3 length: 17 amino acids. For the CDR3, the DNA is TGTGCCAGTAGTATTTTTGGTTTAGCGGGACCTCACAATGAGCAGTTCTTC. It codes for CASSIFGLAGPHNEQFF.

The chain has TRBV5-1 and TRBJ2-1; tentative D call: TRBD2 (5 bases). The CDR3 has 16 residues. The V end lost 2 bases, the J end lost 7 bases, and 19 bases lay between the germline ends. Germline V gene lookup returns CDR1 SGHRS and CDR2 YFSETQ. The CDR3 DNA follows: TGCGCCAGCAGCTTCACCGGCATCAGACGGAGGAATGAGCAGTTCTTC. It is translated as CASSFTGIRRRNEQFF.

The gene calls are TRBV5-1 and TRBJ2-1, with TRBD2 matching 10 bases. The CDR3 has 14 amino acids. CDR1 and CDR2 from the germline V gene are SGHRS and YFSETQ. J gave up 10 bases and V 0 bases, and 4 bases lay outside the gene matches. The CDR3 DNA follows: TGCGCCAGCAGCTTGGTCCTAGCGGGAGAGGAGCAGTTCTTC. This sequence encodes CASSLVLAGEEQFF. The full variable domain, in which reference TRBV5-1 and TRBJ2-1 provide the parts outside the CDR3, is KAGVTQTPRYLIKTRGQQVTLSCSPISGHRSVSWYQQTPGQGLQFLFEYFSETQRNKGNFPGRFSGRQFSNSRSEMNVSTLELGDSALYLCASSLVLAGEEQFFGPGTRLTVL.

J is TRBJ2-5 and V is TRBV27; no definite D call. The CDR3 consists of 17 residues. The V end was cut by 0 bases, the J end by 2 bases, with 16 bases between. From germline, CDR1 is MNHEY and CDR2 SMNVEV (reference sequence). This chain's CDR3 is CASSLSHLRGTQETQYF. The CDR3 DNA reads as TGTGCCAGCAGTTTATCTCACCTCCGAGGAACGCAAGAGACCCAGTACTTC.